The rows below give T cell receptor beta chains drawn from one sample of a study of blood T cell repertoires in COVID-19. The protocol was immunoSEQ multiplex PCR, while the TCRdb copy is restricted to in-frame clones and leaves out a portion. The sample shows roughly 77,000 clones, roughly 90% of them seen only once. The sequencing input was peripheral blood. The receptors were sampled from a man between 50 and 59 years old with active COVID-19. The CDR3 runs from the conserved cysteine through the conserved F or W. Each record gives: D gene, J gene, V gene, clone size, CDR3 protein, CDR3 DNA. D genes are given only for firm matches. Part of the rows lack a size; the others show once, few, many or a class for expanded clones.

. | TRBJ2-1 | TRBV6-5 | once | CASSILSGGWQFF | TGTGCCAGCAGCATTCTTTCTGGAGGGTGGCAGTTCTTC
TRBD1 | TRBJ1-2 | TRBV3-1/TRBV3-2 | . | CASSPGQPPNYGYTF | TGTGCCAGCAGCCCGGGACAGCCTCCTAACTATGGCTACACCTTC
TRBD2 | TRBJ2-7 | TRBV23-1 | . | CASSLWTSGSGEQYF | TGCGCCAGCAGCCTGTGGACTAGCGGGAGCGGCGAGCAGTACTTC
. | TRBJ2-1 | TRBV6-1 | . | CASSEAGLALYNEQFF | TGTGCCAGCAGTGAAGCGGGCCTAGCGTTATACAATGAGCAGTTCTTC
. | TRBJ1-2 | TRBV9 | . | CASSVAPTFTGLGYTF | TGTGCCAGCAGCGTAGCTCCCACTTTTACAGGGCTAGGCTACACCTTC
. | TRBJ2-7 | TRBV11-2 | . | CASSPDRLVVYEQYF | TGTGCCAGCAGTCCCGACAGATTAGTGGTCTACGAGCAGTACTTC
TRBD2 | TRBJ2-5 | TRBV9 | . | CASTTHHHRTSSGETQYF | TGTGCCAGCACAACCCACCACCACCGGACTAGTAGTGGGGAGACCCAGTACTTC
TRBD1 | TRBJ2-2 | TRBV4-1 | . | CASSQGRDRFSGELFF | TGCGCCAGCAGCCAAGGAAGGGACAGATTTTCGGGGGAGCTGTTTTTT
. | TRBJ2-7 | TRBV19 | . | CASSIGGPVIYEQYF | TGTGCCAGTAGTATCGGGGGGCCAGTCATCTACGAGCAGTACTTC
TRBD2 | TRBJ2-3 | TRBV2 | . | CASKIAGGADTQYF | TGTGCCAGCAAGATAGCGGGGGGGGCAGATACGCAGTATTTT
TRBD1 | TRBJ2-7 | TRBV7-9 | once | CASSLASTGTGPYEQYF | TGTGCCAGCAGCTTAGCGAGTACCGGGACAGGTCCCTACGAGCAGTACTTC
. | TRBJ2-2 | TRBV24-1 | few | CATSDFRTGELFF | TGTGCCACCAGTGATTTCAGGACCGGGGAGCTGTTTTTT
. | TRBJ2-1 | TRBV25-1 | . | CASSASGTYYNEQFF | TGTGCCAGCAGTGCCTCGGGGACATACTACAATGAGCAGTTCTTC
. | TRBJ1-2 | TRBV28 | . | CASSFEGVGGYTF | TGTGCCAGCAGTTTCGAAGGGGTCGGGGGCTACACCTTC
. | TRBJ1-5 | TRBV4-3 | . | CASSQDRARSNQPQHF | TGCGCCAGCAGCCAAGACAGGGCTCGGAGCAATCAGCCCCAGCATTTT
TRBD2 | TRBJ2-7 | TRBV15 | . | CATSGPSGTYEQYF | TGTGCCACCAGCGGACCTAGCGGGACCTACGAGCAGTACTTC
TRBD1 | TRBJ2-5 | TRBV11-3 | few | CASTGRGRGRLIGETQYF | TGTGCCAGCACCGGACGGGGCAGGGGGCGTTTAATAGGAGAGACCCAGTACTTC
TRBD1 | TRBJ1-1 | TRBV5-4 | . | CASSLASTGGLSEAFF | TGTGCCAGCAGCTTGGCCAGTACAGGGGGACTAAGTGAAGCTTTCTTT
. | TRBJ1-1 | TRBV28 | . | CASSLVATEAFF | TGTGCCAGCAGTTTAGTAGCGACTGAAGCTTTCTTT
TRBD1 | TRBJ1-4 | TRBV7-2 | . | CASSPLSRGLGEKLFF | TGTGCCAGCAGCCCCCTGTCCAGGGGGCTGGGCGAAAAACTGTTTTTT
. | TRBJ1-2 | TRBV11-2 | . | CASSSIGPRGHGYTF | TGTGCCAGCAGCTCCATTGGGCCCCGCGGGCATGGCTACACCTTC
TRBD1 | TRBJ1-2 | TRBV4-1 | . | CASSLSGTGDYYGYTF | TGCGCCAGCAGCCTTTCCGGGACAGGGGATTACTATGGCTACACCTTC
. | TRBJ2-1 | TRBV5-1 | . | CASSTEGRGLPLYNEQFF | TGCGCCAGCAGCACGGAGGGACGTGGGCTTCCCTTGTACAATGAGCAGTTCTTC
. | TRBJ2-7 | TRBV12-5 | . | CASGQILNSIREYEQYF | TGTGCTAGTGGGCAAATATTAAACAGCATCAGAGAATACGAGCAGTACTTC
TRBD2 | TRBJ2-1 | TRBV28 | . | CASSRSPGLGSVGDNEQFF | TGTGCCAGCAGCCGCAGCCCGGGACTAGGAAGCGTGGGGGACAATGAGCAGTTCTTC
. | TRBJ2-7 | TRBV3-1/TRBV3-2 | . | CASSQDGGWPYEQYF | TGTGCCAGCAGCCAAGATGGAGGTTGGCCCTACGAGCAGTACTTC
. | TRBJ1-1 | TRBV28 | . | CASSGAGRSEAFF | TGTGCCAGCAGTGGGGCCGGGCGGAGTGAAGCTTTCTTT
. | TRBJ2-3 | TRBV9 | . | CASSVGGEADTQYF | TGTGCCAGCAGCGTAGGGGGGGAAGCGGATACGCAGTATTTT
TRBD2 | TRBJ2-3 | TRBV5-1 | . | CASSLEAGGFTDTQYF | TGCGCCAGCAGCTTGGAAGCGGGAGGGTTCACAGATACGCAGTATTTT
TRBD2 | TRBJ2-1 | TRBV5-4 | once | CASSYIGLAENNEQFF | TGTGCCAGCAGCTACATCGGACTAGCGGAAAACAATGAGCAGTTCTTC
TRBD1 | TRBJ1-2 | TRBV6-5 | . | CASSYSQGNYGYTF | TGTGCCAGCAGTTACTCACAGGGGAACTATGGCTACACCTTC
. | TRBJ2-4 | TRBV9 | . | CASSQGIGILAKNIQYF | TGTGCCAGCAGCCAGGGGATAGGGATTCTAGCCAAAAACATTCAGTACTTC
TRBD1 | TRBJ1-2 | TRBV7-9 | . | CASSLTGGMGGYTF | TGTGCCAGCAGCCTTACAGGGGGCATGGGTGGCTACACCTTC
TRBD1 | TRBJ1-2 | TRBV6-6 | . | CASRFEGANYGYTF | TGTGCCAGCAGATTTGAGGGGGCCAACTATGGCTACACCTTC
. | TRBJ1-5 | TRBV23-1 | once | CASSQSGGGCNQPQHF | TGCGCCAGCAGTCAATCTGGGGGGGGGTGCAATCAGCCCCAGCATTTT
. | TRBJ2-4 | TRBV3-1/TRBV3-2 | . | CASSQEGGAAKNIQYF | TGTGCCAGCAGCCAAGAAGGGGGGGCGGCCAAAAACATTCAGTACTTC
TRBD1 | TRBJ2-7 | TRBV9 | . | CASSVGSGQSYEQYF | TGTGCCAGCAGCGTAGGTTCGGGACAGAGCTACGAGCAGTACTTC
. | TRBJ2-3 | TRBV3-1/TRBV3-2 | . | CASSPQWGGDSTDTQYF | TGTGCCAGCAGCCCGCAATGGGGTGGGGACTCCACAGATACGCAGTATTTT
. | TRBJ2-7 | TRBV7-2 | . | CASTLSHEQYF | TGTGCCAGCACCCTAAGTCACGAGCAGTACTTC
TRBD2 | TRBJ2-7 | TRBV19 | . | CASSSGELAGHEQYF | TGTGCCAGTAGTTCGGGGGAGCTAGCGGGCCACGAGCAGTACTTC
TRBD1 | TRBJ2-1 | TRBV11-2 | . | CASSPGTGAYNEQFF | TGTGCCAGCAGCCCCGGGACAGGGGCATACAATGAGCAGTTCTTC
. | TRBJ1-2 | TRBV27 | . | CASSPTLTGVYGYTF | TGTGCCAGCAGTCCGACGTTGACAGGAGTCTATGGCTACACCTTC
. | TRBJ2-7 | TRBV6-5 | . | CASSSTYEQYF | TGTGCCAGCAGTTCAACCTACGAGCAGTACTTC
TRBD1 | TRBJ1-6 | TRBV7-2 | . | CASSLDWQGALNSPLHF | TGTGCCAGCAGCTTAGATTGGCAGGGGGCGTTAAACTCACCCCTCCACTTT
TRBD1 | TRBJ2-1 | TRBV19 | . | CASSTLDRGRYMNEQFF | TGTGCCAGTAGTACCTTGGACAGGGGGCGGTATATGAATGAGCAGTTCTTC
. | TRBJ2-7 | TRBV15 | . | CATSRGTDLSKYF | TGTGCCACCAGCAGAGGTACCGATCTGAGCAAGTACTTC